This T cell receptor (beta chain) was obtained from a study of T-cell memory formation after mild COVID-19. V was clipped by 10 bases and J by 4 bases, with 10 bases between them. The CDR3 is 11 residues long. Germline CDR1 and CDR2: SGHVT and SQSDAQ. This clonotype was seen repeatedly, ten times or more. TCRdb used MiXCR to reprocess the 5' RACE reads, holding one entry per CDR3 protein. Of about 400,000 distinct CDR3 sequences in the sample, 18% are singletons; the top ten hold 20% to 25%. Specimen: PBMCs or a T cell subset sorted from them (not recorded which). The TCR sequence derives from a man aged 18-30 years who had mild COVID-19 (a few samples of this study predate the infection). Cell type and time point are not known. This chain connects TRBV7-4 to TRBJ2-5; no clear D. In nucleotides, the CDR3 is TGTGCCAACCCTGGGATAGAGACCCAGTACTTC. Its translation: CANPGIETQYF.